This TCR beta chain was profiled in a study of CD8+ T cells in alopecia areata. Overall study results and limits: Scalp specimens additionally yield sequences from normal skin's resident alphabeta T cells. Clonality in lesional scalp, especially alopecia totalis/universalis, exceeded that of normal scalp.

Extracted RNA was reverse transcribed into cDNA, the sequencing template. The data were produced by immunoSEQ multiplex PCR, yet TCRdb's version contains in-frame clones alone and is incomplete. The data show 200,000 to 250,000 clones, with 55% to 70% seen just once and more than 3.5% held by the top ten. Treatment indicated: oral pan-JAK inhibitor, 5-10 mg twice daily. As to this clone: What it binds is not known.

The clonotype originates from a human donor with alopecia areata. The sample consisted of CD4+ T cells sorted from blood, taken at week 4, from a patient treated with tofacitinib.

In DNA form, the CDR3 reads TGCGCCAGCAGCCAAGATATGGGGACGCAGCCCCAGCATTTT. Protein: CASSQDMGTQPQHF. The V and J genes are TRBV4-3 and TRBJ1-5; possible D gene TRBD1, 5 bases. CDR3 length equals 14 residues. CDR1 and CDR2 from the germline V gene are LGHNA and YSLEER. The V and J ends lost 0 bases and 7 bases respectively, with 10 bases between them.